The sequence of this T cell receptor (beta chain) was determined in a study of response to subunit inactivated influenza vaccine. V shed 2 bases and J shed 1 base, with 10 bases lying between them. This CDR3 has 14 residues. The germline V gene encodes CDR1 SQVTM and CDR2 ANQGSEA. This clonotype has ten or more counts. Its antigen is currently unknown. Study conclusions and caveats: It was suggested by the authors that few new T cells are recruited by each seasonal influenza vaccination.

From the RT-PCR reads, TCRdb called clonotypes with MiXCR, one entry per CDR3 protein. Of about 160,000 distinct CDR3 sequences detected, approximately 10% appear once; the ten largest clones hold around 12%. V and J are TRBV29-1 and TRBJ2-3; tentative D call: TRBD1 (6 bases). The specimen comprised non-naive T cells sorted from PBMCs, sampled 45 days after vaccination. The source of this sequence is a man in his fifties or sixties who received an inactivated influenza vaccine. CDR3 in amino acids: CSVESPGGTDTQYF. CDR3 DNA: TGCAGCGTTGAATCCCCAGGGGGCACAGATACGCAGTATTTT.